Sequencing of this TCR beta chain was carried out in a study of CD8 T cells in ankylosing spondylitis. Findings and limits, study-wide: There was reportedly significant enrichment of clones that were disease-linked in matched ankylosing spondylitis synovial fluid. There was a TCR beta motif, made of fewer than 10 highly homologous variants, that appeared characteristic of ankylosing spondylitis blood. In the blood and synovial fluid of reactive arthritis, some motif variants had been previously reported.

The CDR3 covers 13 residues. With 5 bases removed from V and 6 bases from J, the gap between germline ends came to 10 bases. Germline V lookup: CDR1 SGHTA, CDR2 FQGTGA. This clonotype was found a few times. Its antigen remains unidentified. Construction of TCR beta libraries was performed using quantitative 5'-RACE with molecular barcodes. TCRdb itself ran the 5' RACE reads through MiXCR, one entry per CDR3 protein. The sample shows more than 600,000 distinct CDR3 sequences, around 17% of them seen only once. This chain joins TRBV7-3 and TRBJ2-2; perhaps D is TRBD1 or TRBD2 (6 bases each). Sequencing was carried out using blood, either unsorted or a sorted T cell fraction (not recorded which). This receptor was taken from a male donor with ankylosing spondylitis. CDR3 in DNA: TGTGCCAGCAGCCGGGGGCTCGCCGGGGAGCTGTTTTTT. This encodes CASSRGLAGELFF.